Listed below are T cell receptor beta chains from one sample, sequenced in a study of CD8+ T cells in alopecia areata. Profiling relied on immunoSEQ multiplex PCR, and the TCRdb table lists in-frame clones only, not all of them. The sample has tens of thousands of clones; around three quarters are singletons. Sequencing used CD8+ T cells sorted from blood, obtained at approximately week 42, from a patient treated with tofacitinib. All receptors derive from a human donor with alopecia areata. The CDR3 runs from the conserved cysteine through the conserved F or W. D genes are given only for firm matches. Clone size is shown for a subset of rows, as once, few, many or a class of expanded clone.

clone size: -; J gene: TRBJ2-2; CDR3 length: 14; V gene: TRBV13; D gene: -; CDR3 DNA: TGTGCCAGCAGCTTCCAGACGAACACCGGGGAGCTGTTTTTT; CDR3 protein: CASSFQTNTGELFF
clone size: once; J gene: TRBJ1-5; CDR3 length: 16; V gene: TRBV6-5; D gene: -; CDR3 DNA: TGTGCCAGCAGTTCTACGGGGACGGTGACCAATCAGCCCCAGCATTTT; CDR3 protein: CASSSTGTVTNQPQHF
clone size: few; J gene: TRBJ1-2; CDR3 length: 13; V gene: TRBV10-3; D gene: -; CDR3 DNA: TGTGCCATCCCCGGGGCCAATCAGTGGGGCTACACCTTC; CDR3 protein: CAIPGANQWGYTF
clone size: -; J gene: TRBJ2-2; CDR3 length: 19; V gene: TRBV10-2; D gene: -; CDR3 DNA: TGCGCCAGCAGTGGGACAGCCCAAAATCTGGGACGAAACACCGGGGAGCTGTTTTTT; CDR3 protein: CASSGTAQNLGRNTGELFF
clone size: few; J gene: TRBJ1-1; CDR3 length: 11; V gene: TRBV29-1; D gene: TRBD1; CDR3 DNA: TGCAGCGTGTACAGGGGGGGTGTAGCTTTCTTT; CDR3 protein: CSVYRGGVAFF
clone size: few; J gene: TRBJ2-3; CDR3 length: 14; V gene: TRBV10-3; D gene: -; CDR3 DNA: TGTGCCATCAGGGACAGAAGGGGCACAGATACGCAGTATTTT; CDR3 protein: CAIRDRRGTDTQYF
clone size: -; J gene: TRBJ2-1; CDR3 length: 16; V gene: TRBV4-3; D gene: -; CDR3 DNA: TGCGCCAGCAGCCAAGACTTGCAGACCTCCTACAATGAGCAGTTCTTC; CDR3 protein: CASSQDLQTSYNEQFF
clone size: -; J gene: TRBJ1-4; CDR3 length: 15; V gene: TRBV5-6; D gene: TRBD1; CDR3 DNA: TGTGCCAGCAGCTGGGGTGACAGGGCGAATGAAAAACTGTTTTTT; CDR3 protein: CASSWGDRANEKLFF
clone size: once; J gene: TRBJ2-7; CDR3 length: 14; V gene: TRBV4-1; D gene: -; CDR3 DNA: TGCGCCAGCAGCCAAGATATCATATTATACGAGCAGTACTTC; CDR3 protein: CASSQDIILYEQYF
clone size: -; J gene: TRBJ2-1; CDR3 length: 19; V gene: TRBV9; D gene: TRBD2; CDR3 DNA: TGTGCCAGCAGCGATAGGGCGGGGGGCCCCCCTATGGGCTACAATGAGCAGTTCTTC; CDR3 protein: CASSDRAGGPPMGYNEQFF
clone size: few; J gene: TRBJ1-1; CDR3 length: 12; V gene: TRBV29-1; D gene: -; CDR3 DNA: TGCAGCGTTGTCTGGAAGAACACTGAAGCTTTCTTT; CDR3 protein: CSVVWKNTEAFF
clone size: -; J gene: TRBJ2-3; CDR3 length: 16; V gene: TRBV9; D gene: TRBD1; CDR3 DNA: TGTGCCAGCAGCGTCGTCTCGACAGGGTCCAAAGATACGCAGTATTTT; CDR3 protein: CASSVVSTGSKDTQYF
clone size: few; J gene: TRBJ2-3; CDR3 length: 16; V gene: TRBV4-1; D gene: -; CDR3 DNA: TGCGCCAGCAGCCTCGACCAGGGGGGACGCACAGATACGCAGTATTTT; CDR3 protein: CASSLDQGGRTDTQYF
clone size: few; J gene: TRBJ1-1; CDR3 length: 19; V gene: TRBV4-3; D gene: -; CDR3 DNA: TGCGCCAGCAGCCAAGAACCCCAGGCAAAGGAATGGATGAACACTGAAGCTTTCTTT; CDR3 protein: CASSQEPQAKEWMNTEAFF
clone size: -; J gene: TRBJ2-2; CDR3 length: 14; V gene: TRBV4-1; D gene: -; CDR3 DNA: TGCGCCAGCAGCCAAGAGGGCTTGGGGGGGGAGCTGTTTTTT; CDR3 protein: CASSQEGLGGELFF
clone size: -; J gene: TRBJ2-7; CDR3 length: 14; V gene: TRBV14; D gene: -; CDR3 DNA: TGTGCCAGCAGCCCTACTTTAAGAGGGGACGAGCAGTACTTC; CDR3 protein: CASSPTLRGDEQYF
clone size: -; J gene: TRBJ1-1; CDR3 length: 14; V gene: TRBV27; D gene: -; CDR3 DNA: TGTGCCAGCAGTTTACAGGGGATGAACACTGAAGCTTTCTTT; CDR3 protein: CASSLQGMNTEAFF
clone size: -; J gene: TRBJ1-6; CDR3 length: 15; V gene: TRBV6-1; D gene: TRBD1; CDR3 DNA: TGTGCCAGCAGTGTGGACAGGGCGGGTAATTCACCCCTCCACTTT; CDR3 protein: CASSVDRAGNSPLHF
clone size: -; J gene: TRBJ2-7; CDR3 length: 13; V gene: TRBV2; D gene: -; CDR3 DNA: TGTGCCGCCCGATCGGGAAGGCAACCAGGGCAGTACTTC; CDR3 protein: CAARSGRQPGQYF
clone size: once; J gene: TRBJ1-1; CDR3 length: 12; V gene: TRBV14; D gene: -; CDR3 DNA: TGTGCCAGCAGTATAACAGGGCTTGGAGCTTTCTTT; CDR3 protein: CASSITGLGAFF
clone size: -; J gene: TRBJ2-3; CDR3 length: 15; V gene: TRBV6-5; D gene: -; CDR3 DNA: TGTGCCAGCAGTTACTCGATAGAGAGCACAGATACGCAGTATTTT; CDR3 protein: CASSYSIESTDTQYF
clone size: -; J gene: TRBJ2-7; CDR3 length: 15; V gene: TRBV4-3; D gene: -; CDR3 DNA: TGCGCCAGCAGCAAGAGGGAGTCTCTCGACTACGAGCAGTACTTC; CDR3 protein: CASSKRESLDYEQYF
clone size: -; J gene: TRBJ1-1; CDR3 length: 13; V gene: TRBV13; D gene: -; CDR3 DNA: TGTGCCAGCAGCTTAGCTGGGGGGAATGAAGCTTTCTTT; CDR3 protein: CASSLAGGNEAFF
clone size: -; J gene: TRBJ2-7; CDR3 length: 14; V gene: TRBV9; D gene: -; CDR3 DNA: TGTGCCAGCAGCACGGGGGACAGCTCCTACGAGCAGTACTTC; CDR3 protein: CASSTGDSSYEQYF
clone size: -; J gene: TRBJ2-1; CDR3 length: 14; V gene: TRBV10-3; D gene: TRBD1; CDR3 DNA: TGTGCCAGCGGGTTGGGGACAGGCGACAATGAGCAGTTCTTC; CDR3 protein: CASGLGTGDNEQFF
clone size: -; J gene: TRBJ2-7; CDR3 length: 12; V gene: TRBV23-1; D gene: -; CDR3 DNA: TGCGCCAGCACAAACGCCGTCTACGAGCAGTACTTC; CDR3 protein: CASTNAVYEQYF
clone size: once; J gene: TRBJ1-2; CDR3 length: 12; V gene: TRBV5-1; D gene: -; CDR3 DNA: TGCGCCAGCAGCACGGAGGGCGTTGGCTACACCTTC; CDR3 protein: CASSTEGVGYTF
clone size: once; J gene: TRBJ2-3; CDR3 length: 14; V gene: TRBV11-2; D gene: -; CDR3 DNA: TGTGCCAGCAGCCAGGGTCGGGGATCAGATACGCAGTATTTT; CDR3 protein: CASSQGRGSDTQYF
clone size: -; J gene: TRBJ2-7; CDR3 length: 14; V gene: TRBV4-3; D gene: -; CDR3 DNA: TGCGCCAGCAGCCAAGATATGGCAGCCTACGAGCAGTACTTC; CDR3 protein: CASSQDMAAYEQYF
clone size: -; J gene: TRBJ2-3; CDR3 length: 14; V gene: TRBV29-1; D gene: TRBD1; CDR3 DNA: TGCAGCGTAGTCCGGGACAGGGGGGGAGATACGCAGTATTTT; CDR3 protein: CSVVRDRGGDTQYF
clone size: -; J gene: TRBJ2-5; CDR3 length: 14; V gene: TRBV9; D gene: TRBD1; CDR3 DNA: TGTGCCAGCAGCGTGGAACAGGGGGCCGGGACCCAGTACTTC; CDR3 protein: CASSVEQGAGTQYF
clone size: -; J gene: TRBJ2-4; CDR3 length: 13; V gene: TRBV2; D gene: TRBD1; CDR3 DNA: TGTGCCAGCATCGGGACAGCTAAAAACATTCAGTACTTC; CDR3 protein: CASIGTAKNIQYF
clone size: -; J gene: TRBJ1-2; CDR3 length: 14; V gene: TRBV19; D gene: -; CDR3 DNA: TGTGCCAGTAGTATAGTATCGGACAGCTATGGCTACACCTTC; CDR3 protein: CASSIVSDSYGYTF
clone size: -; J gene: TRBJ2-7; CDR3 length: 15; V gene: TRBV27; D gene: -; CDR3 DNA: TGTGCCAGCACCTCCTTGACAACACCGACCTACGAGCAGTACTTC; CDR3 protein: CASTSLTTPTYEQYF
clone size: -; J gene: TRBJ2-5; CDR3 length: 16; V gene: TRBV7-2; D gene: -; CDR3 DNA: TGTGCCAGCTCCGACCGCAGCGGAGGGAGGTTTGAGACCCAGTACTTC; CDR3 protein: CASSDRSGGRFETQYF
clone size: -; J gene: TRBJ1-1; CDR3 length: 11; V gene: TRBV27; D gene: -; CDR3 DNA: TGTGCCAGCAGTTGGGGAGGGGAAGCTTTCTTT; CDR3 protein: CASSWGGEAFF
clone size: -; J gene: TRBJ2-7; CDR3 length: 15; V gene: TRBV5-1; D gene: -; CDR3 DNA: TGCGCCAGCAGCTGGTCAATGGGGAGCTCCTACGAGCAGTACTTC; CDR3 protein: CASSWSMGSSYEQYF
clone size: -; J gene: TRBJ2-3; CDR3 length: 13; V gene: TRBV13; D gene: TRBD1; CDR3 DNA: TGTGCCAGCAGCTCAGGGGGTGGGGATACGCAGTATTTT; CDR3 protein: CASSSGGGDTQYF
clone size: -; J gene: TRBJ2-5; CDR3 length: 16; V gene: TRBV7-8; D gene: -; CDR3 DNA: TGTGCCAGCAGCTTAGAATCGCAGGGTGCAAAAGAGACCCAGTACTTC; CDR3 protein: CASSLESQGAKETQYF
clone size: -; J gene: TRBJ1-1; CDR3 length: 16; V gene: TRBV4-3; D gene: -; CDR3 DNA: TGCGCCAGCAGCCAAGAATTCCACCAACAAGGGACTGAAGCTTTCTTT; CDR3 protein: CASSQEFHQQGTEAFF
clone size: -; J gene: TRBJ1-4; CDR3 length: 17; V gene: TRBV9; D gene: -; CDR3 DNA: TGTGCCAGCAGCGTAGCGGTCAGACCTACAACTAATGAAAAACTGTTTTTT; CDR3 protein: CASSVAVRPTTNEKLFF
clone size: few; J gene: TRBJ1-1; CDR3 length: 13; V gene: TRBV30; D gene: -; CDR3 DNA: TGTGCCTGGAGTGAATGGGGGGCCACTGAAGCTTTCTTT; CDR3 protein: CAWSEWGATEAFF
clone size: -; J gene: TRBJ2-1; CDR3 length: 15; V gene: TRBV5-1; D gene: -; CDR3 DNA: TGCGCCAGCACGGGAGGGCAGGGACAGGTGGATGAGCAGTTCTTC; CDR3 protein: CASTGGQGQVDEQFF
clone size: -; J gene: TRBJ1-2; CDR3 length: 13; V gene: TRBV27; D gene: -; CDR3 DNA: TGTGCCAGCAAATCTAATCCAGGGGATGGCTACACCTTC; CDR3 protein: CASKSNPGDGYTF
clone size: -; J gene: TRBJ1-2; CDR3 length: 16; V gene: TRBV5-5; D gene: -; CDR3 DNA: TGTGCCAGCAGCCCATACAGGGCTTCTCTTAACTATGGCTACACCTTC; CDR3 protein: CASSPYRASLNYGYTF
clone size: -; J gene: TRBJ1-4; CDR3 length: 18; V gene: TRBV14; D gene: TRBD1; CDR3 DNA: TGTGCCAGCAGCGTCCGATTGGGACAGGGCGCAACTAATGAAAAACTGTTTTTT; CDR3 protein: CASSVRLGQGATNEKLFF
clone size: -; J gene: TRBJ2-7; CDR3 length: 12; V gene: TRBV11-3; D gene: -; CDR3 DNA: TGTGCCAGCAGCGACATTAGCTACGAGCAGTACTTC; CDR3 protein: CASSDISYEQYF
clone size: -; J gene: TRBJ1-5; CDR3 length: 12; V gene: TRBV19; D gene: -; CDR3 DNA: TGTGCCAGTAGTTCGGGGCTGTGGGCCCAGCATTTT; CDR3 protein: CASSSGLWAQHF
clone size: once; J gene: TRBJ2-7; CDR3 length: 15; V gene: TRBV14; D gene: -; CDR3 DNA: TGTGCCAGCAGCCAAGAACCCGGGGCTACCTACGAGCAGTACTTC; CDR3 protein: CASSQEPGATYEQYF
clone size: -; J gene: TRBJ2-5; CDR3 length: 18; V gene: TRBV5-1; D gene: TRBD1; CDR3 DNA: TGCGCCAGCAGCTTGAAACGTTGGAGCACAGGGGTAGAAGAGACCCAGTACTTC; CDR3 protein: CASSLKRWSTGVEETQYF
clone size: many; J gene: TRBJ2-1; CDR3 length: 13; V gene: TRBV4-3; D gene: -; CDR3 DNA: TGCGCCAGCAGTCAAAGCGTGGGCAATGAGCAGTTCTTC; CDR3 protein: CASSQSVGNEQFF
clone size: once; J gene: TRBJ1-5; CDR3 length: 17; V gene: TRBV4-3; D gene: -; CDR3 DNA: TGCGCCAGCAGCCAAGGGACTACGATCAATAGCAATCAGCCCCAGCATTTT; CDR3 protein: CASSQGTTINSNQPQHF
clone size: -; J gene: TRBJ2-5; CDR3 length: 15; V gene: TRBV6-5; D gene: -; CDR3 DNA: TGTGCCAGCAGTTACCCCGGGGGAAGGAAAGAGACCCAGTACTTC; CDR3 protein: CASSYPGGRKETQYF
clone size: -; J gene: TRBJ2-2; CDR3 length: 15; V gene: TRBV28; D gene: TRBD1; CDR3 DNA: TGTGCCAGCAGTCAGCAGGGGGCACGAACCGGGGAGCTGTTTTTT; CDR3 protein: CASSQQGARTGELFF
clone size: -; J gene: TRBJ2-7; CDR3 length: 14; V gene: TRBV29-1; D gene: TRBD1; CDR3 DNA: TGCAGCGTTGAATTGGCAGGGGGCTCCTACGAGCAGTACTTC; CDR3 protein: CSVELAGGSYEQYF
clone size: -; J gene: TRBJ1-1; CDR3 length: 12; V gene: TRBV19; D gene: -; CDR3 DNA: TGTGCCAGTAAAGCAGCGACGACTGAAGCTTTCTTT; CDR3 protein: CASKAATTEAFF
clone size: -; J gene: TRBJ2-1; CDR3 length: 11; V gene: TRBV6-6; D gene: -; CDR3 DNA: TGTGCCAGCATCACCGGAAATGAGCAGTTCTTC; CDR3 protein: CASITGNEQFF